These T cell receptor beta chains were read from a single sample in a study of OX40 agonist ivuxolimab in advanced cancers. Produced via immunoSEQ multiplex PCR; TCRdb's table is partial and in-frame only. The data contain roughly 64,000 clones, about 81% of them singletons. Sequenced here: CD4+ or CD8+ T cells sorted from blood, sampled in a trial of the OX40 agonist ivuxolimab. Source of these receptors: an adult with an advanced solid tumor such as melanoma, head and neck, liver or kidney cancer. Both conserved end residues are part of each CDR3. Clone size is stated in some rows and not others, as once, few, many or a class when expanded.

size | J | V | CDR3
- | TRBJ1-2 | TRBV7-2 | CASSLYVNGGYTF
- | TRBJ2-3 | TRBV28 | CASSSGSTDTQYF
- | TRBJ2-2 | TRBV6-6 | CASSYPFDTNTGELFF
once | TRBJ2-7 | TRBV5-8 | CASSLLGEYEQYF
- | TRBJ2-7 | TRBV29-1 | CSVEPPGGGLAGSYEQYF
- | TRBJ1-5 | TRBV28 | CASRTARGGPQPQHF
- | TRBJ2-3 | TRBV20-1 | CSVSTDTQYF
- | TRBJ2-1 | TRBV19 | CASSILAGRNEQFF
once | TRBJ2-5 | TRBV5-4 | CASSSGTSQETQYF
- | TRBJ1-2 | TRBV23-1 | CASRATGKDYGYTF
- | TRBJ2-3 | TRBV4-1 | CASSQEKWGSTDTQYF
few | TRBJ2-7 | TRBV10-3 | CAIRQVNYEQYF
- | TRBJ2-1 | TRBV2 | CASSGVVGAGNEQFF
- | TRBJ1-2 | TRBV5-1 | CASSVDRGPSNYGYTF
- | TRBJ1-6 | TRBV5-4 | CASSLVATGGGSPLHF
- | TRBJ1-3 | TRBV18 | CASSPTGSIGNTIYF
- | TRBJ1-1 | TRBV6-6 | CASSTRGVTEAFF
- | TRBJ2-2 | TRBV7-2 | CASRRSGVNTGELFF
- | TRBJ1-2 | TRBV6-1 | CASSNGNYGYTF
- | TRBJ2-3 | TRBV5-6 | CASSSWGGPPDTQYF
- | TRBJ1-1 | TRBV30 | CAWTQTEAFF
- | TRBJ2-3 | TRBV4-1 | CASSQDGTSSSTDTQYF
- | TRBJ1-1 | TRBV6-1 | CASSDRTGAFF
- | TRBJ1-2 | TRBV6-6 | CASSYGGENYGYTF
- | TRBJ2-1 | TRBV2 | CASSGGGRGNEQFF
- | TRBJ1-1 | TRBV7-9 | CASSYHGLGNTEAFF
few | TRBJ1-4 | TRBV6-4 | CASSDPTGTGNGNEKLFF
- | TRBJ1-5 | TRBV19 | CASSDMDRDYNQPQHF
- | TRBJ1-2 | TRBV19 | CAVRQGMGGYTF
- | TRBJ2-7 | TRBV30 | CAWSTGRRGPTYEQYF
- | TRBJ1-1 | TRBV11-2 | CASSLGAGSRSYTEAFF
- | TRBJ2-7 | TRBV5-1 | CASSLDLGTYEQYF
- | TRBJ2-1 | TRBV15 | CATSRELGYNEQFF
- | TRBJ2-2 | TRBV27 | CAIPSGPNTGELFF
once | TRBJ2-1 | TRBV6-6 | CASSYWRRPTYNEQFF
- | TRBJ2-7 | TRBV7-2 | CASSLGPGNYEQYF
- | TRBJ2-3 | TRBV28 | CASSLQRWARRDTQYF
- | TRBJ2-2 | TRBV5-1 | CASSLDVVGTGELFF
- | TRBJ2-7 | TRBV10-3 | CAISDQAGVDEQYF
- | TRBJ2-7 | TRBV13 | CASSSSLGTAEQYF